This T cell receptor beta chain originates from a study of cytomegalovirus exposure and HLA in healthy donors. This clone appeared once. The antigen remains unidentified. The donors were part of the roughly 130-subject validation cohort, which stood apart from the roughly 640-subject first cohort. Sequencing used immunoSEQ multiplex PCR; TCRdb keeps in-frame clones, though not all of them. The sample shows 150,000 to 200,000 clones, approximately 78% of them seen only once. CDR1 GTSNPN and CDR2 SVGIG come from the germline V gene (reference sequence). V lost 3 bases and J 3 bases, leaving 11 bases between the germline ends. The CDR3 sequence is 13 residues long. Study results and limitations: Subsequent analysis revealed that first-cohort TCR clusters tended to co-occur in the approximately 120 validation repertoires.

This chain connects TRBV30 to TRBJ1-1; unclear D gene. The TCR originated in a woman in her twenties or thirties in good health and CMV-seronegative. The material sequenced was PBMCs. The CDR3 region has the DNA TGTGCCTGGAGGCTCGAGGGTTACACTGAAGCTTTCTTT. Translating gives CAWRLEGYTEAFF. The full variable domain, in which reference TRBV30 and TRBJ1-1 provide the parts outside the CDR3, is SQTIHQWPATLVQPVGSPLSLECTVEGTSNPNLYWYRQAAGRGLQLLFYSVGIGQISSEVPQNLSASRPQDRQFILSSKKLLLSDSGFYLCAWRLEGYTEAFFGQGTRLTVV.